This T cell receptor (beta chain) is from a study of blood T cell repertoires in COVID-19. This clone appeared a single time. Method: immunoSEQ multiplex PCR; TCRdb's copy keeps in-frame clones and lacks some. The profile shows fewer than 110,000 clones, 89% of them singletons. Trimming removed 7 bases at V and 3 bases at J, with 6 bases between. The CDR3 has 10 amino acids. Germline lookup yields CDR1 DFQATT and CDR2 SNEGSKA (reference sequence). Sequenced: peripheral blood. The origin of this receptor is a man aged 35 to 55 with active or convalescent COVID-19. This rearrangement joins TRBV20-1 to TRBJ2-5; D ambiguous. The CDR3 DNA sequence: TGCAGTGGATTAGAAGAGACCCAGTACTTC. It specifies CSGLEETQYF.